This record looks at one TCR beta chain sequence and its context. This record belongs to a study of cytomegalovirus exposure and HLA in healthy donors. Generated by immunoSEQ multiplex PCR, the TCRdb table keeps only in-frame clones and is missing some. The sample lists 150,000 to 200,000 clones, about four fifths occurring once. V lost 6 bases and J lost 5; bases outside the gene matches: 9. Germline V gene sequence: CDR1 MDHEN, CDR2 SYDVKM. There are 15 residues in the CDR3. Sequencing input: PBMCs. The chain joins TRBV28 to TRBJ2-5; TRBD1 agrees at 10 bases. The receptor comes from a man between 18 and 35 years old in good health and CMV-seropositive. DNA for the CDR3: TGTGCCAGCAGCTTGTTGACAGGGGGCACGGAGACCCAGTACTTC. Its translation is CASSLLTGGTETQYF.